This entry describes one T cell receptor (beta chain). J lost 0 bases, V lost 5 bases, and 15 bases had no gene match. The CDR3 has 19 amino acids. The germline V gene encodes CDR1 MNHNY and CDR2 SVGAGI (reference sequence). The data were taken from a study of T cell responses to AZD1222 COVID-19 vaccine. Sequenced by immunoSEQ multiplex PCR; TCRdb stores in-frame clones only, minus some. This sample has some 150,000 clones, with around 93% found just once. The TCR comes from an adult in good health. The material sequenced was peripheral blood, taken on day 0 of AZD1222 vaccination. The chain recombines TRBV6-6 with TRBJ2-7, with 11 bases fitting TRBD2. CDR3 in DNA: TGTGCCAGCAGTCCGGATAGCGGGGGGGCCGATTCTTCCTCCTACGAGCAGTACTTC. This gives the protein CASSPDSGGADSSSYEQYF.